This TCR beta chain came from a study of cytomegalovirus exposure and HLA in healthy donors. Those who donated were healthy bone marrow donors. Nominally healthy donors provided the samples, though records likely missed some immune exposures. The PCR used 60 Vbeta and 13 Jbeta primers. This table comes from immunoSEQ multiplex PCR, and its TCRdb copy is limited to in-frame clones, with some not included. The sample contains 200,000 or so clones, roughly 84% of which appear only once. Germline assignment: CDR1 LGHNA and CDR2 YNFKEQ. The CDR3 totals 13 residues. The V call is TRBV4-2, the J call TRBJ2-5; a weak D match, TRBD2 (5 bases). The DNA matches TRBJ2-7 better at its end, which makes the J call doubtful. The sequenced sample consisted of PBMCs. This sequence originates from a boy younger than 10 in good health and CMV-seronegative. The CDR3 region is CASSNGISYEQYF. The DNA for the CDR3 is TGTGCCAGCAGCAACGGGATCTCCTACGAGCAGTACTTC.